The clone carrying this T cell receptor beta chain was seen only once. What it binds is unknown. V lost 10 bases to trimming and J lost 3 bases, with 13 bases between them. CDR3 size: 13 residues. Germline lookup yields CDR1 SEHNR and CDR2 FQNEAQ (reference sequence). Amplification yielded TCR beta CDR3 regions, with RNA transcripts as the source. The HTBI primer set served for first-round RT-PCR of the TCR CDR3. A single record per CDR3 protein comes from TCRdb applying MiXCR to the multiplex PCR reads. Here the sample spans 500,000 to 550,000 distinct CDR3 sequences, about 20% being singletons. The sample is drawn from a study of T cells in Graves' hyperthyroidism and ophthalmopathy. Across the whole study: Sampling of peripheral blood happened at initial diagnosis, prior to any treatment.

The study left out patients who had uncontrolled infection, other autoimmune disease, pregnancy or lactation. It was 8.5 to 10 ml of fresh peripheral blood that supplied the PBMCs. Findings and caveats of the study: Ophthalmopathy, which appeared later, was predicted by the model a median roughly 6.5 months before onset.

Sequencing was performed on blood. The receptor comes from a man aged 40-50 years with Graves' ophthalmopathy. The chain links TRBV7-9 to TRBJ1-5; D possibly corresponds to TRBD1 (6 bases). DNA of the CDR3: TGTGCCATAACGGACAGTCTCAATCAGCCCCAGCATTTT. The encoded protein is CAITDSLNQPQHF.